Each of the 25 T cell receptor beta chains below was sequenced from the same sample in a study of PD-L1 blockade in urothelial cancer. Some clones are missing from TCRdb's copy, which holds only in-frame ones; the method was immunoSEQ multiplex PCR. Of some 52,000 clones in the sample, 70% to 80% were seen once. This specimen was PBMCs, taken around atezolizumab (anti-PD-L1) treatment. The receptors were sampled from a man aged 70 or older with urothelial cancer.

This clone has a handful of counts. In DNA, the CDR3 is TGCGCCAGCAGCCGGGACAGGGGGCGGAATGAGCAGTTCTTC. Encoded protein: CASSRDRGRNEQFF. V and J are TRBV5-1 and TRBJ2-1; TRBD1 aligns across 12 bases. Germline-derived CDR1 and CDR2 are SGHRS and YFSETQ. V lost 4 bases, J lost 7 bases, and 3 bases stayed unmatched. CDR3 length equals 14 residues.

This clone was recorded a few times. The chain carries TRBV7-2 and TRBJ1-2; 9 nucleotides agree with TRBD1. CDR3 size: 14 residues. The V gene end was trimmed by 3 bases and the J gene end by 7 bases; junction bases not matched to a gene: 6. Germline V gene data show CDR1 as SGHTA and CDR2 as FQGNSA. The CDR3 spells CASSFGDRAGGYTF. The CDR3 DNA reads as TGTGCCAGCAGCTTTGGGGACAGGGCAGGTGGCTACACCTTC.

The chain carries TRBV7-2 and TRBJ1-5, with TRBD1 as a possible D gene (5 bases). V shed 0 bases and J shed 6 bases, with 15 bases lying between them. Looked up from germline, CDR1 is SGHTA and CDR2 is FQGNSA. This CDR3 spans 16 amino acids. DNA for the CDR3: TGTGCCAGCAGCTTAGCGGGCCAGGGTAGGCGTCAGCCCCAGCATTTT. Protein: CASSLAGQGRRQPQHF.

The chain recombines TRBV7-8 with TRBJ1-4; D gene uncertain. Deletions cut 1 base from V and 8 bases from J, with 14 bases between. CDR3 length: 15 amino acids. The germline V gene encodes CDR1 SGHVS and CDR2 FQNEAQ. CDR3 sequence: CASSLVPRSGEKLFF. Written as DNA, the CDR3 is TGTGCCAGCAGCTTAGTGCCTCGAAGCGGAGAAAAACTGTTTTTT.

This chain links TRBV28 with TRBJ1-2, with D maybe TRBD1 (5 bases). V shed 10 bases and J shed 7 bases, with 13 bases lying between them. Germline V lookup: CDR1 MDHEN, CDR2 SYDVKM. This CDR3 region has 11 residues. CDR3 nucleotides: TGTGCCATCGCAGGGCAGGGTGGCTACACCTTC. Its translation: CAIAGQGGYTF.

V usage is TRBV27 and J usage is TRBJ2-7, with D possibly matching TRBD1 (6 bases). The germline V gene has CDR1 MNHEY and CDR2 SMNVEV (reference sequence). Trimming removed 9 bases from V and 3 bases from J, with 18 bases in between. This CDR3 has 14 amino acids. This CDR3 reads CASSPRGSLYEQYF. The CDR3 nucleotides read TGTGCCAGTTCCCCGAGGGGGTCCCTCTACGAGCAGTACTTC.

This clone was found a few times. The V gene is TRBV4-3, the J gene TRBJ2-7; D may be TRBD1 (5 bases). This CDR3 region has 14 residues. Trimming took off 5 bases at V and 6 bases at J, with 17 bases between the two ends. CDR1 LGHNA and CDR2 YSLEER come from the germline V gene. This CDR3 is CASSKLIRAGEQYF. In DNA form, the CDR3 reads TGCGCCAGCAGCAAGTTGATCAGGGCTGGCGAGCAGTACTTC.

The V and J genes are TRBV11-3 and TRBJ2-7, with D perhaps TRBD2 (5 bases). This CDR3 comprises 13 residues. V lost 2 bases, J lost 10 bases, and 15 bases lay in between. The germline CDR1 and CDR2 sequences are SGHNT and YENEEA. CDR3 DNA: TGTGCCAGCAGCTTAATTCTAGCTCCGGTACAGTACTTC. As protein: CASSLILAPVQYF. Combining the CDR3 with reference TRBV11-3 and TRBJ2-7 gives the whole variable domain EAGVVQSPRYKIIEKKQPVAFWCNPISGHNTLYWYLQNLGQGPELLIRYENEEAVDDSQLPKDRFSAERLKGVDSTLKIQPAELGDSAVYLCASSLILAPVQYFGPGTRLTVT.

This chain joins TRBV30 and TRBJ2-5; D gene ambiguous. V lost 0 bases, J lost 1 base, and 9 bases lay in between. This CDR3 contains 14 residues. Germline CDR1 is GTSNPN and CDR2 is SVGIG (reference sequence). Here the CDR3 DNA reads TGTGCCTGGAGTGTACGGAGATTCCAAGAGACCCAGTACTTC. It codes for CAWSVRRFQETQYF. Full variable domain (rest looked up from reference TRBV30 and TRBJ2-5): SQTIHQWPATLVQPVGSPLSLECTVEGTSNPNLYWYRQAAGRGLQLLFYSVGIGQISSEVPQNLSASRPQDRQFILSSKKLLLSDSGFYLCAWSVRRFQETQYFGPGTRLLVL.

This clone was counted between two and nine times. The CDR3 bases are TGTGCCTGGAGGGGACAGGGAACCTACGAGCAGTACTTC. It translates to CAWRGQGTYEQYF. The chain has TRBV30 and TRBJ2-7; 9 bases fit TRBD1. Germline V CDR1 and CDR2: GTSNPN, SVGIG (reference sequence). The trim removed 3 bases at V and 2 bases at J, leaving 2 bases unmatched. This CDR3 is 13 amino acids long.

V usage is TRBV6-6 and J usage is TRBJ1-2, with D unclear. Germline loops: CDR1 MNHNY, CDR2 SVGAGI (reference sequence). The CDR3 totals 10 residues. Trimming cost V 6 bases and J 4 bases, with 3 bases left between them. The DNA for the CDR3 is TGTGCCAGCAGGAGCTATGGCTACACCTTC. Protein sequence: CASRSYGYTF.

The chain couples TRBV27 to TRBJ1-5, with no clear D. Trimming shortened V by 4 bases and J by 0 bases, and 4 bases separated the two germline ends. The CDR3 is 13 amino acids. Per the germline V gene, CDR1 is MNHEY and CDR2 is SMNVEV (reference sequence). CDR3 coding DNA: TGTGCCAGCAGTTACAATAGCAATCAGCCCCAGCATTTT. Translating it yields CASSYNSNQPQHF.

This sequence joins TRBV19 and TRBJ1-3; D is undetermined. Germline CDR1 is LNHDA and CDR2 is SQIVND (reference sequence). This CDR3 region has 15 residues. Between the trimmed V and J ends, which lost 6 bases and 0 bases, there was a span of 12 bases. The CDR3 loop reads CASSLTFRSGNTIYF. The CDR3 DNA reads TGTGCCAGTAGCCTGACTTTCCGCTCTGGAAACACCATATATTTT. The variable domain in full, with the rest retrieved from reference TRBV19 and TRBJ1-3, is DGGITQSPKYLFRKEGQNVTLSCEQNLNHDAMYWYRQDPGQGLRLIYYSQIVNDFQKGDIAEGYSVSREKKESFPLTVTSAQKNPTAFYLCASSLTFRSGNTIYFGEGSWLTVV.

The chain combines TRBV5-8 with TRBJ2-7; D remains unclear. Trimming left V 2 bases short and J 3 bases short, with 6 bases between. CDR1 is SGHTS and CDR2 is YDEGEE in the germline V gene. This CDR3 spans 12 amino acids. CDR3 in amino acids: CASSFPLYEQYF. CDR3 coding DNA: TGTGCCAGCAGCTTCCCCCTCTACGAGCAGTACTTC.

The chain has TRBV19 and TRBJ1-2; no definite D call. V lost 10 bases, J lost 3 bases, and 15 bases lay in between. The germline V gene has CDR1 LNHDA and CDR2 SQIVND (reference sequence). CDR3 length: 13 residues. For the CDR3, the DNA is TGTGCCACGAAGACTCGTTCTGACTATGGCTACACCTTC. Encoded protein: CATKTRSDYGYTF.

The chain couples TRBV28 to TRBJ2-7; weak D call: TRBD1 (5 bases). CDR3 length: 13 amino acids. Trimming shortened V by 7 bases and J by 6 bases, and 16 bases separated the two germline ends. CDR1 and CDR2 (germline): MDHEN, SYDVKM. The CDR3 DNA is TGTGCCAGCATCGACCCAGGGTCTAGCGAGCAGTACTTC. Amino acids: CASIDPGSSEQYF.

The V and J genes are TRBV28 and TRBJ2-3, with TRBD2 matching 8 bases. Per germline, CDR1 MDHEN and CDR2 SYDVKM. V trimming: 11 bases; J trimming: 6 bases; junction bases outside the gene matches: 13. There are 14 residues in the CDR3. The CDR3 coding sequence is TGTGCCGCAGCTGTAGGCGGGAGGCCGGATACGCAGTATTTT. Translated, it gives CAAAVGGRPDTQYF.

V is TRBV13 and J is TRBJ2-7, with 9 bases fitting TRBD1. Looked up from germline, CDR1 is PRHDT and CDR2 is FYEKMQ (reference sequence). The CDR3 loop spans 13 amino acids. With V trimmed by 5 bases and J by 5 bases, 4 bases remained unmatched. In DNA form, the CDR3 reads TGTGCCAGCAGCATTGACAGGGGGAACGAGCAGTACTTC. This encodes CASSIDRGNEQYF.

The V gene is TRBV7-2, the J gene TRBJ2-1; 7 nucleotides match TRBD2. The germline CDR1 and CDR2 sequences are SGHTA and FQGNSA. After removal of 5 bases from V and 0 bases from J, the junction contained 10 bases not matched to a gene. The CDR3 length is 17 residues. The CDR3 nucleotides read TGTGCCAGCAGCCTCCAACCACTAGCGACCTCCTACAATGAGCAGTTCTTC. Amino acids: CASSLQPLATSYNEQFF. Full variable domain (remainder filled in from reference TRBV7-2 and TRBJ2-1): GAGVSQSPSNKVTEKGKDVELRCDPISGHTALYWYRQSLGQGLEFLIYFQGNSAPDKSGLPSDRFSAERTGGSVSTLTIQRTQQEDSAVYLCASSLQPLATSYNEQFFGPGTRLTVL.

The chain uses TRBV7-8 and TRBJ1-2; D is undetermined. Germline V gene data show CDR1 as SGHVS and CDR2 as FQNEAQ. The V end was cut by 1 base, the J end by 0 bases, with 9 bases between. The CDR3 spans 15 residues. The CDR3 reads CASSLDGGSNYGYTF. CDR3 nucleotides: TGTGCCAGCAGCTTAGACGGAGGCTCTAACTATGGCTACACCTTC.

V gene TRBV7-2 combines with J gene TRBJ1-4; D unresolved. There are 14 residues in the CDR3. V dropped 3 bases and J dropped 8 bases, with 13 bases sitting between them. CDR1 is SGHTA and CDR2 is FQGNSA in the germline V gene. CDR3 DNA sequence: TGTGCCAGCAGCTTGGGAGGCCGCCCCGAAAAACTGTTTTTT. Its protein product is CASSLGGRPEKLFF.

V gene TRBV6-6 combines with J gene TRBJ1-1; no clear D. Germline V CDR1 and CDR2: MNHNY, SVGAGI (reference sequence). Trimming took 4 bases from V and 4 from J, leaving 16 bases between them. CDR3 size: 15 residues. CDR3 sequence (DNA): TGTGCCAGCAGTTCCCAAGGAGGTTCGAGCACTGAAGCTTTCTTT. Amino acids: CASSSQGGSSTEAFF.

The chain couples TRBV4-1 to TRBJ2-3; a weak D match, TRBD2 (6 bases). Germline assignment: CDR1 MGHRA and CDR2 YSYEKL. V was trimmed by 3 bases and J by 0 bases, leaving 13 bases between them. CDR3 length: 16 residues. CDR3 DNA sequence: TGCGCCAGCAGCCACGGTACGGGGACTAGCACAGATACGCAGTATTTT. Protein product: CASSHGTGTSTDTQYF.

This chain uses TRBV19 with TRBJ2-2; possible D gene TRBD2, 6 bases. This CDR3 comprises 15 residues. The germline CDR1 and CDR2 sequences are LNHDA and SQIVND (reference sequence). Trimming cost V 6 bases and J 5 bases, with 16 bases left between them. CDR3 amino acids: CASSLSGGWTGELFF. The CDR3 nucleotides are TGTGCCAGTAGCCTGAGTGGGGGGTGGACCGGGGAGCTGTTTTTT. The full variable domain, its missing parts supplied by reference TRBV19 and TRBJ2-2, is DGGITQSPKYLFRKEGQNVTLSCEQNLNHDAMYWYRQDPGQGLRLIYYSQIVNDFQKGDIAEGYSVSREKKESFPLTVTSAQKNPTAFYLCASSLSGGWTGELFFGEGSRLTVL.

The CDR3 nucleotides are TGTGCCAGCAGCTTGCCAGGGAGGAGTGGCTACACCTTC. Residues: CASSLPGRSGYTF. This chain links TRBV7-2 with TRBJ1-2; the D gene is possibly TRBD1 (5 bases). CDR1 is SGHTA, CDR2 FQGNSA, per germline. V lost 3 bases and J lost 7, with 12 bases in between. The CDR3 loop spans 13 amino acids.